The source of this TCR beta chain is a study of blood T cell repertoires in COVID-19. Study details: COVID-19 samples from acute and convalescent phases originated in the United States, Italy and Spain.

Authors' analysis steps: Amplification from reference gene primers served as the basis for estimated nucleated cell counts. Clones were sequenced by immunoSEQ multiplex PCR, and TCRdb holds only the in-frame ones, with some missing. V, J and clone size are taken as reported in that table, and D and trimming were inferred from the DNA itself. The table includes a few hundred thousand clones, 88% detected once. Trimming left V 3 bases short and J 1 base short, with 15 bases between. Per germline, CDR1 SQVTM and CDR2 ANQGSEA. This CDR3 is 15 amino acids long. The specimen was peripheral blood. The sequence derives from a young woman with COVID-19, enrolled during active disease. The rearrangement joins TRBV29-1 to TRBJ2-5, with TRBD2 as a possible D gene (6 bases). The DNA for the CDR3 is TGCAGCGTTGATAGAATTTCGACTAGCCAAGAGACCCAGTACTTC. It yields the protein CSVDRISTSQETQYF.